The rows below give T cell receptor beta chains drawn from one sample of a study of shared clonotypes between healthy human individuals. The repertoire was sequenced with immunoSEQ multiplex PCR; TCRdb's copy has only in-frame clones and lacks some. The sample consists of 2.5 million or so clones, around nine tenths of them appearing once. The specimen was naive CD4+ T cells sorted from blood. These receptors originate from a man aged 18 to 29 in good health. Each CDR3 is given with its conserved first and last residue.

cdr3_length v_call cdr3_aa
14 TRBV2 CASSEGLAGETQYF
12 TRBV5-8 CASSYDPYEQYF
14 TRBV7-9 CASSRGAENTEAFF
13 TRBV6-5 CASSPGQNSPLHF
15 TRBV4-1 CASSPRRQNTGELFF
11 TRBV20-1 CSAQRTNEQYF
15 TRBV6-5 CASSQASTVNTEAFF
13 TRBV10-3 CAIRTGSTDTQYF
14 TRBV9 CASSATSGGYEQYF
15 TRBV5-5 CASRPGQGLVYGYTF
16 TRBV27 CASSEGQGAHRTEAFF
14 TRBV5-1 CASSPTGNGNTIYF
11 TRBV19 CASSIYGELFF
15 TRBV6-5 CASSRQGAGGTEAFF
14 TRBV18 CASSPLAEGDTQYF
12 TRBV10-3 CATNRGIDEQFF
13 TRBV10-3 CARRQGRDTEAFF
15 TRBV27 CASSLTWVNTGELFF
17 TRBV12-5 CASGLVLGQGTTGELFF
12 TRBV2 CASGGDTDTQYF
12 TRBV29-1 CSAGGGNQPQHF
15 TRBV6-5 CASSSGQVSSYEQYF
15 TRBV2 CASSEKGKGNEKLFF
14 TRBV4-3 CASSQTGPGDIQYF